This TCR beta chain comes out of a study of shared clonotypes between healthy human individuals. Study outcomes and limitations: Naive CD4 clonotype sharing across a handful of donors was around 5%.

A CD45RA-negative memory subset and a CD45RA+ naive subset were separated from the CD4+ cells. Produced via immunoSEQ multiplex PCR; TCRdb's table is partial and in-frame only. The sample carries over a million clones, around 98.5% recorded once. V gave up 10 bases and J gave up 4 bases, with 14 bases separating them. Germline V CDR1 and CDR2: ENHRY, SYGVKD. The CDR3 is 12 amino acids. About this clone: Antigen specificity is unknown.

The sequence was obtained from a man aged 25-45 years in good health. The V call is TRBV10-3, the J call TRBJ2-7, with TRBD2 as a possible D gene (6 bases). Sequencing was done on a sample of naive CD4+ T cells sorted from blood. Regarding subset: CD45RA+ positively selected. CDR3 sequence: CATGLPPYEQYF. In DNA, the CDR3 is TGTGCCACGGGACTGCCCCCATACGAGCAGTACTTC.